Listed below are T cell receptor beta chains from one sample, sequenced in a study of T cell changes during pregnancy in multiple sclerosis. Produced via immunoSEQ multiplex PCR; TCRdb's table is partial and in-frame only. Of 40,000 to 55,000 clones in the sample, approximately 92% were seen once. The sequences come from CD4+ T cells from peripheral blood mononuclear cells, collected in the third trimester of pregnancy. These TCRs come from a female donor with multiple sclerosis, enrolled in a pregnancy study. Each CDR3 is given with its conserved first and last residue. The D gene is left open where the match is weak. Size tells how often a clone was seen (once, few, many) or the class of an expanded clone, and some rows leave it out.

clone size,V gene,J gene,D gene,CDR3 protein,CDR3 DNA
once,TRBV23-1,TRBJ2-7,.,CASSLARGTYEQYF,TGCGCCAGCAGTCTAGCCAGGGGTACCTACGAGCAGTACTTC
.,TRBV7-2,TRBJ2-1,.,CASSLSRSGEQFF,TGTGCCAGCAGCTTATCTCGGTCCGGGGAGCAGTTCTTC
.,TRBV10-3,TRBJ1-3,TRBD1,CAISDPGGGGNTIYF,TGTGCCATCAGCGACCCAGGGGGAGGTGGAAACACCATATATTTT
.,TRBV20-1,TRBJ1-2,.,CSAVPFGGYTF,TGCAGTGCCGTCCCCTTCGGGGGCTACACCTTC
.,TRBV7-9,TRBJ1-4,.,CASSLAQGNEKLFF,TGTGCCAGCAGCTTAGCACAGGGAAATGAAAAACTGTTTTTT
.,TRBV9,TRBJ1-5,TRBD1,CASSPRDRDNQPQHF,TGTGCCAGCAGCCCTAGGGACAGGGATAATCAGCCCCAGCATTTT
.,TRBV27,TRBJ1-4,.,CASSYGGRLNEKLFF,TGTGCCAGCAGCTATGGAGGGAGACTAAATGAAAAACTGTTTTTT
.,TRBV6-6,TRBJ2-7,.,CASSPGQYEQYF,TGTGCCAGCAGCCCCGGACAGTACGAGCAGTACTTC
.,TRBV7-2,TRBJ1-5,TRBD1,CASSQTGVSQPQHF,TGTGCCAGCAGTCAGACAGGGGTGAGTCAGCCCCAGCATTTT
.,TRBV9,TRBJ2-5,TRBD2,CASSISGGQETQYF,TGTGCCAGCAGCATTAGCGGGGGGCAAGAGACCCAGTACTTC
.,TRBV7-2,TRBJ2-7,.,CASSFGTRNYEQYF,TGTGCCAGCAGCTTTGGGACAAGGAACTACGAGCAGTACTTC
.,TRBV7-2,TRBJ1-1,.,CASSPGRGTEAFF,TGTGCCAGCAGCCCGGGGCGGGGGACTGAAGCTTTCTTT
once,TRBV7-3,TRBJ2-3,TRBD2,CASSLFGGGATDTQYF,TGTGCCAGCAGCTTATTCGGCGGGGGGGCAACAGATACGCAGTATTTT
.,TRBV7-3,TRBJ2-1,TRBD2,CASSLNVGAGVGEQFF,TGTGCCAGCAGCTTAAATGTAGGGGCGGGGGTCGGTGAGCAGTTCTTC
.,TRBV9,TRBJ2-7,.,CASSVGPAGGYEQYF,TGTGCCAGCAGCGTAGGTCCAGCGGGTGGCTACGAGCAGTACTTC
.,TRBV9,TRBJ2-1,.,CASSVRDSNEQFF,TGTGCCAGCAGCGTCCGGGACTCCAATGAGCAGTTCTTC
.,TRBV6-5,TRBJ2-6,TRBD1,CASSSTGGSGANVLTF,TGTGCCAGCAGTTCTACAGGGGGCTCTGGGGCCAACGTCCTGACTTTC